The 26 T cell receptor beta chains below come from one sample, sequenced in a study of blood T cell repertoires in COVID-19. Sequencing was performed with immunoSEQ multiplex PCR; in TCRdb, only in-frame clones are kept and a portion is missing. Of around 88,000 clones listed, approximately 91% are singletons. Sequenced sample: peripheral blood. These receptors were collected from a man between 60 and 70 years old with acute or convalescent COVID-19.

Here the CDR3 DNA reads TGCGCCAGCAGCTTAGCGAGCCAAAGCTACGAGCAGTACTTC. Translating gives CASSLASQSYEQYF. The chain joins TRBV5-1 to TRBJ2-7; D call uncertain. Germline-derived CDR1 and CDR2 are SGHRS and YFSETQ. The CDR3 consists of 14 residues. Trimming stripped 2 bases from V and 3 bases from J, with 12 bases between.

The gene calls are TRBV19 and TRBJ1-6; 7 positions agree with TRBD1. The CDR3 loop spans 13 amino acids. CDR1 is LNHDA and CDR2 is SQIVND in the germline V gene (reference sequence). The V and J ends lost 4 bases and 9 bases, in that order; junction bases with no gene match: 3. The chain's CDR3 is CASSKGTVSPLHF. CDR3 nucleotides: TGTGCCAGTAGTAAGGGGACAGTTTCACCCCTCCACTTT.

CDR3 bases: TGTGCCAGCTCGCCCTCCCGGACTAGCGGGAAAGAGACCCAGTACTTC. Its protein is CASSPSRTSGKETQYF. The genes are TRBV18 and TRBJ2-5, with 12 bases identical to TRBD2. CDR1 KGHSH and CDR2 LQKENI come from the germline V gene. The junction had 8 bases not matched to a gene; V was cut back by 6 bases and J by 3 bases. CDR3 size: 16 residues.

The rearrangement uses TRBV2 and TRBJ2-7; D might be TRBD1 (6 bases). Germline lookup yields CDR1 SNHLY and CDR2 FYNNEI. The V gene lost 5 bases and the J gene lost 3 bases, with 11 bases spanning the gap. The CDR3 loop spans 13 amino acids. This CDR3 reads CASSLDSHYEQYF. Here the CDR3 DNA reads TGTGCCAGCAGTTTGGACAGCCACTACGAGCAGTACTTC.

V and J are TRBV28 and TRBJ2-7; D not certain. Germline CDR1 MDHEN, CDR2 SYDVKM. With 4 bases removed from V and 9 bases from J, the gap between germline ends came to 13 bases. CDR3 length: 12 amino acids. The CDR3 coding sequence is TGTGCCAGCAGTTCTAACTTTGAACGGCAGTACTTC. Its protein is CASSSNFERQYF.

The gene calls are TRBV29-1 and TRBJ2-1; 10 bases are shared with TRBD2. With 2 bases clipped from V and 8 bases from J, the junction kept 3 bases outside the gene matches. The CDR3 is 13 residues long. CDR1 is SQVTM and CDR2 is ANQGSEA in the germline V gene. CDR3 coding DNA: TGCAGCGTTGAACCCCTAGCGGGGGATGAGCAGTTCTTC. Translation: CSVEPLAGDEQFF.

The rearrangement joins TRBV6-5 to TRBJ2-3, with D possibly TRBD1 on 6 matching bases. Germline V gene lookup returns CDR1 MNHEY and CDR2 SVGAGI. CDR3 length: 14 amino acids. The V and J ends lost 2 bases and 4 bases respectively, with 10 bases between them. For the CDR3, the DNA is TGTGCCAGCAGTTACCTGGGGGCCGCAGATACGCAGTATTTT. As protein: CASSYLGAADTQYF.

The V gene is TRBV2, the J gene TRBJ2-3; 9 bases align to TRBD1. V lost 6 bases and J lost 2; bases outside the gene matches: 3. There are 14 residues in the CDR3. Germline V gene sequence: CDR1 SNHLY, CDR2 FYNNEI. The CDR3 spells CASREQGATDTQYF. Here the CDR3 DNA reads TGTGCCAGCAGAGAACAGGGGGCCACAGATACGCAGTATTTT.

The V call is TRBV4-2, the J call TRBJ2-3, with 8 bases identical to TRBD2. The CDR3 has 16 amino acids. V was pared by 0 bases and J by 2 bases, with 4 bases of the junction left unmatched. In germline, CDR1 is LGHNA, CDR2 YNFKEQ. CDR3 in DNA: TGTGCCAGCAGCCAAGAGGGGACTAGTGCCACAGATACGCAGTATTTT. Translation: CASSQEGTSATDTQYF.

The genes are TRBV28 and TRBJ2-1; the match to TRBD1 covers 7 bases. The CDR3 length is 11 residues. The trim removed 10 bases at V and 6 bases at J, leaving 3 bases unmatched. Germline values: CDR1 MDHEN, CDR2 SYDVKM. The chain's CDR3 is CATHRGNEQFF. CDR3 DNA sequence: TGTGCCACCCACAGGGGCAATGAGCAGTTCTTC.

This clone appeared a single time. The chain combines TRBV2 with TRBJ2-5; 7 bases are shared with TRBD2. This CDR3 region has 15 residues. The trim removed 1 base at V and 5 bases at J, leaving 7 bases unmatched. Germline V CDR1 and CDR2: SNHLY, FYNNEI. CDR3 region: CASSEDPGLSETQYF. In nucleotides, the CDR3 is TGTGCCAGCAGTGAAGACCCGGGACTATCGGAGACCCAGTACTTC.

The genes are TRBV7-2 and TRBJ1-5; 7 bases map to TRBD1. J was trimmed by 0 bases and V by 3 bases; bases with no gene match: 5. The germline CDR1 and CDR2 sequences are SGHTA and FQGNSA. The CDR3 sequence is 16 residues long. The chain's CDR3 is CASSFRQGGSNQPQHF. CDR3 DNA: TGTGCCAGCAGCTTTAGACAGGGTGGTAGCAATCAGCCCCAGCATTTT.

V gene TRBV15 combines with J gene TRBJ2-1, with D possibly matching TRBD2 (6 bases). The length of the CDR3 is 16 residues. Germline-derived CDR1 and CDR2 are LNHNV and YYDKDF (reference sequence). V was cut by 3 bases and J by 4 bases, with 16 bases left in between. The CDR3 reads CATSRKGSAGYNEQFF. The CDR3 nucleotides read TGTGCCACCAGCAGGAAAGGATCTGCGGGGTACAATGAGCAGTTCTTC.

The rearrangement uses TRBV20-1 and TRBJ2-4; 8 bases line up with TRBD2. Germline assignment: CDR1 DFQATT and CDR2 SNEGSKA (reference sequence). J was trimmed by 9 bases and V by 3 bases; bases with no gene match: 10. The CDR3 runs 14 residues. The CDR3 DNA reads as TGCAGTGCTAGTGAGGGAAGCGGGGGAATCATTCAGTACTTC. This translates into CSASEGSGGIIQYF.

There are a few counts of this clone. The chain combines TRBV6-5 with TRBJ2-1; 10 bases match TRBD1. Germline-derived CDR1 and CDR2 are MNHEY and SVGAGI. J lost 6 bases, V lost 2 bases, and 7 bases had no gene match. The CDR3 covers 16 residues. CDR3 protein: CASSYASGQGFNEQFF. In DNA form, the CDR3 reads TGTGCCAGCAGTTACGCCTCGGGACAGGGGTTCAATGAGCAGTTCTTC.

The CDR3: CASSQPTGGNQPQHF. The CDR3 bases are TGTGCCAGCAGCCAACCGACAGGGGGAAATCAGCCCCAGCATTTT. This sequence joins TRBV6-2 or TRBV6-3 and TRBJ1-5; TRBD1 aligns across 9 bases. V lost 6 bases to trimming and J lost 4 bases; unmatched junction nucleotides: 7. Germline lookup yields CDR1 MNHEY and CDR2 SVGEGT. This CDR3 is 15 amino acids long.

The chain employs TRBV3-1 (or the pseudogene TRBV3-2) and TRBJ2-1, with 7 bases lining up with TRBD2. Germline V gives CDR1 LGHDT, CDR2 YNNKEL (reference sequence). The CDR3 is 16 amino acids. The V segment lost 0 bases and the J segment 2 bases; nucleotides outside the gene matches: 4. This CDR3 is CASSQDLLAAYNEQFF. CDR3 in DNA: TGTGCCAGCAGCCAAGACCTCCTAGCGGCCTACAATGAGCAGTTCTTC.

The chain carries TRBV4-1 and TRBJ1-2, with D uncertain. Trimming pared 4 bases from V and 1 base from J, leaving 16 bases between. CDR3 size: 16 residues. The V gene's germline CDR1 is MGHRA and CDR2 YSYEKL. DNA for the CDR3: TGCGCCAGCAGCCCCCCCCTGACTATTGATAACTATGGCTACACCTTC. Its translation is CASSPPLTIDNYGYTF.

This clone was detected once. The chain uses TRBV4-2 and TRBJ1-5; TRBD1 matches 8 bases. This CDR3 is built from 16 residues. The germline V gene has CDR1 LGHNA and CDR2 YNFKEQ. J lost 5 bases, V lost 0 bases, and 6 bases had no gene match. The CDR3 is CASSQEGGQGYQPQHF. The CDR3 nucleotides are TGTGCCAGCAGCCAAGAAGGAGGACAGGGATATCAGCCCCAGCATTTT.

The gene calls are TRBV5-1 and TRBJ1-6; no firm D call. This CDR3 has 14 residues. Trimming took 0 bases from V and 8 from J, leaving 9 bases between them. Germline CDR1 SGHRS, CDR2 YFSETQ. The CDR3 sequence is CASSLDLSDSPLHF. The CDR3 DNA is TGCGCCAGCAGCTTGGACTTATCGGATTCACCCCTCCACTTT.

The chain uses TRBV4-2 and TRBJ2-1; a weak D match, TRBD2 (5 bases). The V gene lost 1 base and the J gene lost 6 bases, with 13 bases spanning the gap. Germline CDR1 LGHNA, CDR2 YNFKEQ. The CDR3 runs 15 residues. The CDR3 is CASSQGRVLVNEQFF. The CDR3 DNA reads as TGTGCCAGCAGCCAAGGGCGGGTTTTAGTCAATGAGCAGTTCTTC.

The chain employs TRBV24-1 and TRBJ1-1; 10 positions match TRBD1. J lost 11 bases, V lost 9 bases, and 14 bases had no gene match. Per the germline V gene, CDR1 is KGHDR and CDR2 is SFDVKD. The CDR3 spans 14 residues. The CDR3 loop is CATSSGTGVLGAFF. The CDR3 DNA sequence: TGTGCCACCTCGAGCGGGACAGGGGTTTTGGGGGCTTTCTTT.

CDR3 loop: CASNKDGHPYGYTF. The CDR3 coding sequence is TGTGCCAGCAACAAAGACGGACACCCCTATGGCTACACCTTC. The chain has TRBV5-6 and TRBJ1-2; D is possibly TRBD1 (5 bases). The V gene lost 6 bases and the J gene lost 4 bases, with 16 bases spanning the gap. The CDR3 loop spans 14 amino acids. Germline V CDR1 and CDR2: SGHDT, YYEEEE.

The chain joins TRBV12-3 or TRBV12-4 to TRBJ2-1, with D perhaps TRBD1 (6 bases). V lost 6 bases to trimming and J lost 8 bases, with 11 bases between them. The CDR3 length is 12 residues. CDR3 residues: CASRRRGDEQFF. DNA for the CDR3: TGTGCCAGCAGGCGCAGGGGAGATGAGCAGTTCTTC.

This clone was observed a single time. The chain carries TRBV5-5 and TRBJ2-2, with TRBD2 matching over 15 bases. The CDR3 runs 16 residues. Per the germline V gene, CDR1 is SGHKS and CDR2 is YYEKEE (reference sequence). Unmatched junction bases numbered 2, after V lost 4 bases and J lost 4 bases. Here the CDR3 DNA reads TGTGCCAGCAGCCCGGGACTAGCGGGAGGCACCGGGGAGCTGTTTTTT. Translation gives CASSPGLAGGTGELFF.

The chain links TRBV6-2 or TRBV6-3 to TRBJ2-7, with 13 bases that match TRBD2. The ends lost 5 bases at V and 2 bases at J; junction bases unmatched: 3. CDR3 size: 15 residues. Germline loops: CDR1 MNHEY, CDR2 SVGEGT. The CDR3 nucleotides are TGTGCCAGCAGTCAACTAGCGGGAGGGCCCTACGAGCAGTACTTC. The encoded protein is CASSQLAGGPYEQYF.